This T cell receptor beta chain came from a study of blood T cell repertoires in COVID-19. In germline, CDR1 is SSHAT, CDR2 FNYEAQ (reference sequence). The CDR3 sequence is 14 residues long. Under the authors' procedure: Using reference gene primer amplification, nucleated cell counts were estimated. Sequenced by immunoSEQ multiplex PCR; TCRdb stores in-frame clones only, minus some. For V, J and clone size, that table is used; D and trimming come from the DNA. The sample holds roughly 320,000 clones, around 86% seen once. Those who participated ranged in age from about 18 to 89 years and resided in 20 to 25 US areas.

The chain joins TRBV7-7 to TRBJ1-1; D might be TRBD1 (5 bases). This TCR derives from a man aged 25 to 40 who had recovered from COVID-19. The sequencing sample was made of PBMCs or T cells enriched from blood (not recorded which). This CDR3 is CASGCGGRNTEAFF. The CDR3 region has the DNA TGTGCTAGCGGGTGTGGGGGGAGGAACACTGAAGCTTTCTTT.